This T cell receptor beta chain was found in a study of cytomegalovirus exposure and HLA in healthy donors. Researchers ran the PCR with 60 Vbeta and 13 Jbeta primers. Libraries were prepared by immunoSEQ multiplex PCR; TCRdb keeps only in-frame clonotypes and omits some of them. This sample has about 200,000 clones, with approximately 78% found just once. The J segment lost 7 bases and the V segment lost 2 bases, leaving 12 bases of the junction unmatched. Per germline, CDR1 SGDLS and CDR2 YYNGEE. The CDR3 runs 19 residues. On this clone itself: What it binds is not known.

Study-wide results and limits: Later work found most CMV-associated TCR beta chains apparently HLA-restricted.

Source material: PBMCs. J is TRBJ2-1 and V is TRBV9, with TRBD2 matching over 16 bases. This clonotype originated in a male donor in good health and CMV-seronegative. The CDR3 DNA reads as TGTGCCAGCAGCGTCCTTCCCGGGACTAGCGGGAGGGCGGGGAATGAGCAGTTCTTC. Protein product: CASSVLPGTSGRAGNEQFF.